This is a list of T cell receptor beta chains from one sample in a study of blood T cell repertoires in COVID-19. Repertoires were generated with immunoSEQ multiplex PCR, while TCRdb's copy carries only in-frame clones and drops some. The repertoire includes a few hundred thousand clones, 70% to 90% of them detected once, and roughly 4% sits in the top ten. The sample consisted of PBMCs or T cells enriched from blood (not recorded which). The receptor set was obtained from a woman aged 40-49 years with acute COVID-19. Both conserved end residues are part of each CDR3.

CASSLLDRTNQPQHF	TRBJ1-5	TRBV28
CASSVDDRAADTQYF	TRBJ2-3	TRBV9
CASSYWATGQMEQYF	TRBJ2-7	TRBV6-5
CASSQDEQTSSYNEQFF	TRBJ2-1	TRBV4-1
CASMRENSYNEQFF	TRBJ2-1	TRBV19
CASQRGLALGGSYEQYF	TRBJ2-7	TRBV10-3
CASSLSFRGTDTQYF	TRBJ2-3	TRBV27
CASSLEFRATQYF	TRBJ2-3	TRBV7-2
CASSHLDRAVLGNTIYF	TRBJ1-3	TRBV5-8
CASSCDRDRYSNQPQHF	TRBJ1-5	TRBV7-2
CASSIAGRDGYTF	TRBJ1-2	TRBV19
CASAGAGQGAGQYF	TRBJ2-7	TRBV6-5
CASRTGTDNQPQHF	TRBJ1-5	TRBV6-5
CASSLRENYGYTF	TRBJ1-2	TRBV5-4
CASSVSTALLYEQYF	TRBJ2-7	TRBV9
CASFPSSGGFRNYGYTF	TRBJ1-2	TRBV28
CASSSRRGGQETQYF	TRBJ2-5	TRBV7-2
CASNKGGEDEKLFF	TRBJ1-4	TRBV5-4
CASSSRDRTNTGELFF	TRBJ2-2	TRBV11-2
CASSHNLAGDDYEQYF	TRBJ2-7	TRBV5-1
CASSLVTGTEAFF	TRBJ1-1	TRBV5-4
CASSLGQGGLTYEQYF	TRBJ2-7	TRBV5-1
CASSFPGISYNEQFF	TRBJ2-1	TRBV11-2
CASSLARDNNQNTEAFF	TRBJ1-1	TRBV5-6
CASSFPGLAGGSQYF	TRBJ2-5	TRBV3-1/TRBV3-2
CASSVLQGIEAFF	TRBJ1-1	TRBV28
CASSHEVFFSGNTIYF	TRBJ1-3	TRBV4-1
CSVPQGVSQYF	TRBJ2-5	TRBV20-1
CASSYRPGPDYGHTF	TRBJ1-2	TRBV6-9